Below, 32 T cell receptor beta chains from the same sample are listed, as sequenced in a study of beta chain features in type 1 diabetes. TCRB transcripts that were expressed got sequenced, as all of the isolated RNA had been reverse transcribed. Only in-frame clones appear in the TCRdb table, and some are missing; sequencing was by immunoSEQ multiplex PCR. Among about 230,000 clones, 9.6% were seen once, and the ten largest hold just under 0.035%. Sequences were obtained from naive CD4+ T cells from blood. The receptors stem from a woman aged 18-29 years in good health.

The genes are TRBV19 and TRBJ1-2, with D possibly matching TRBD1 (5 bases). CDR1 is LNHDA and CDR2 is SQIVND in the germline V gene (reference sequence). Trimming took off 3 bases at V and 7 bases at J, with 18 bases between the two ends. The CDR3 totals 15 residues. The chain's CDR3 is CASSIGGVNRSGYTF. Written as DNA, the CDR3 is TGTGCCAGTAGTATTGGAGGGGTCAATAGGAGTGGCTACACCTTC.

This clone showed up just a few times. This rearrangement joins TRBV5-1 to TRBJ1-1; D remains unclear. The V gene lost 5 bases and the J gene lost 5 bases, with 16 bases spanning the gap. The CDR3 has 14 residues. From germline, CDR1 is SGHRS and CDR2 YFSETQ. The CDR3 DNA is TGCGCCAGCAGTTCGGGTAGGATGAGTACTGAAGCTTTCTTT. This encodes CASSSGRMSTEAFF.

This clone was recorded a few times. The chain has TRBV29-1 and TRBJ2-7; 12 bases are shared with TRBD2. This CDR3 region has 14 residues. The ends lost 7 bases at V and 6 bases at J; junction bases unmatched: 10. CDR1 is SQVTM and CDR2 is ANQGSEA in the germline V gene. CDR3 protein: CSAATSGRYGEQYF. CDR3 sequence (DNA): TGCAGCGCCGCGACTAGCGGGAGATACGGCGAGCAGTACTTC.

This chain joins TRBV11-2 and TRBJ2-2; no clear D gene. The germline CDR1 and CDR2 sequences are SGHAT and FQNNGV. V lost 2 bases and J 6 bases, leaving 10 bases between the germline ends. This CDR3 is built from 14 residues. The CDR3 sequence is CASSLTKSAGELFF. The CDR3 DNA reads as TGTGCCAGCAGCTTAACGAAATCGGCCGGGGAGCTGTTTTTT. The full variable domain, rest sourced from reference TRBV11-2 and TRBJ2-2, is EAGVAQSPRYKIIEKRQSVAFWCNPISGHATLYWYQQILGQGPKLLIQFQNNGVVDDSQLPKDRFSAERLKGVDSTLKIQPAKLEDSAVYLCASSLTKSAGELFFGEGSRLTVL.

The V call is TRBV6-5, the J call TRBJ2-3, with D tentatively TRBD1 (6 bases). This CDR3 contains 13 residues. Trimming pared 6 bases from V and 5 bases from J, leaving 12 bases between. Germline-derived CDR1 and CDR2 are MNHEY and SVGAGI. The CDR3 loop is CASRKAGVDTQYF. In DNA form, the CDR3 reads TGTGCCAGCAGAAAAGCAGGGGTAGATACGCAGTATTTT.

This clone was recorded many times. The junction departs from germline at one end; a sequencing error may be responsible. The chain joins TRBV7-9 to TRBJ2-1; D perhaps matches TRBD2 (6 bases). CDR3 length equals 16 residues. Germline-derived CDR1 and CDR2 are SEHNR and FQNEAQ (reference sequence). CDR3 sequence reads: CASSVAAGTDYNEQFF. The DNA of the CDR3 is TGTGCCAGCAGCGTAGCTGCGGGAACAGACTACAATGAGCAGTTCTTC.

There are a few counts of this clone. This chain connects TRBV6-6 to TRBJ1-5; D remains unclear. In germline, CDR1 is MNHNY, CDR2 SVGAGI (reference sequence). The CDR3 loop spans 14 amino acids. Trimming cost V 5 bases and J 3 bases, with 11 bases left between them. CDR3 sequence: CASSGQAINQPQHF. The CDR3 DNA reads as TGTGCCAGCAGTGGGCAGGCGATCAATCAGCCCCAGCATTTT.

The genes are TRBV30 and TRBJ1-2; D not resolved. Trimming removed 5 bases from V and 7 bases from J, with 11 bases in between. The CDR3 has 11 amino acids. Per germline, CDR1 GTSNPN and CDR2 SVGIG (reference sequence). The CDR3 loop is CAWYRPGGYTF. The CDR3 bases are TGTGCCTGGTACCGACCAGGTGGCTACACCTTC.

This clone was seen a handful of times. This chain joins TRBV29-1 and TRBJ1-1; TRBD1 is a possible D gene (5 bases). The CDR3 totals 14 residues. Germline lookup yields CDR1 SQVTM and CDR2 ANQGSEA. The ends were cut back, 6 bases at V and 2 bases at J, with 16 bases in the middle. This CDR3 reads CSVPSGGLNTEAFF. In DNA form, the CDR3 reads TGCAGCGTACCGTCGGGGGGATTAAACACTGAAGCTTTCTTT.

The rearrangement links TRBV2 to TRBJ1-2, with TRBD1 identical over 8 bases. Germline-derived CDR1 and CDR2 are SNHLY and FYNNEI. The trim removed 10 bases at V and 6 bases at J, leaving 13 bases unmatched. This CDR3 is 14 amino acids long. As DNA, the CDR3 is TGTGCCACCATTCAGGGGGCCGTAAGGGATGGCTACACCTTC. It translates to CATIQGAVRDGYTF.

Concerning this clone: Other nucleotide sequences in the sample specify the same CDR3. V is TRBV5-1 and J is TRBJ2-3; D might be TRBD1 (6 bases). The germline gives CDR1 SGHRS, CDR2 YFSETQ. V was pared by 4 bases and J by 2 bases, with 11 bases between. The CDR3 covers 14 residues. The CDR3 region is CASSPGQITDTQYF. The CDR3 coding sequence is TGCGCCAGCAGCCCCGGACAGATCACAGATACGCAGTATTTT.

There are a few counts of this clone. V is TRBV7-9 and J is TRBJ1-2; TRBD1 matches 9 bases. Trimming took 5 bases from V and 5 from J; bases not matched to a gene: 6. Germline CDR1 reads SEHNR; CDR2 reads FQNEAQ (reference sequence). The CDR3 runs 14 residues. The CDR3 protein is CASSDRDRVYGYTF. Here the CDR3 DNA reads TGTGCCAGCAGCGACCGGGACAGGGTGTATGGCTACACCTTC.

A few counts support this clone. V and J are TRBV12-5 and TRBJ2-5; D is possibly TRBD2 (6 bases). The CDR3 sequence is 14 residues long. V was cut by 6 bases and J by 4 bases, with 15 bases left in between. Looked up from germline, CDR1 is LGHNT and CDR2 is FRNRAP. The CDR3 nucleotides read TGTGCTAGTGGCCGAGGGACTCCTCGAGAGACCCAGTACTTC. Residues: CASGRGTPRETQYF.

The chain employs TRBV7-2 and TRBJ2-5, with 9 bases identical to TRBD2. This CDR3 spans 15 amino acids. Germline V gives CDR1 SGHTA, CDR2 FQGNSA. Trimming at V came to 3 bases and at J to 5 bases, leaving 7 bases not matched to a gene. The CDR3 region is CASSFRGGAQETQYF. The DNA for the CDR3 is TGTGCCAGCAGCTTCCGCGGGGGGGCCCAGGAGACCCAGTACTTC.

This clone was recorded a few times. The rearrangement joins TRBV25-1 to TRBJ1-1, with 10 bases matching TRBD1. The length of the CDR3 is 15 residues. V shed 2 bases, J shed 10 bases, and the junction held 10 bases outside the gene matches. Germline CDR1 MGHDK, CDR2 SYGVNS. The CDR3 spells CASSEGRSGTGVAFF. The DNA for the CDR3 is TGTGCCAGCAGTGAAGGTCGATCCGGGACAGGGGTAGCTTTCTTT.

This clone appeared a few times. The CDR3 region is CASSLATGRQETQYF. The CDR3 DNA reads as TGTGCCAGCAGCTTAGCGACAGGGCGCCAAGAGACCCAGTACTTC. The V gene is TRBV7-9, the J gene TRBJ2-5; 7 bases align to TRBD1. CDR1 and CDR2 from the germline V gene are SEHNR and FQNEAQ (reference sequence). J was trimmed by 1 base and V by 0 bases; bases with no gene match: 2. This CDR3 is built from 15 residues.

The V gene is TRBV15, the J gene TRBJ1-6, with D maybe TRBD1 (6 bases). The germline V and J ends were trimmed by 0 bases and 7 bases, with 13 bases remaining between them. Germline V gene lookup returns CDR1 LNHNV and CDR2 YYDKDF (reference sequence). The CDR3 length is 16 residues. CDR3 protein: CATSRDTGTGNSPLHF. The DNA of the CDR3 is TGTGCCACCAGCAGAGATACGGGTACAGGGAATTCACCCCTCCACTTT. Full variable domain (remainder filled in from reference TRBV15 and TRBJ1-6): DAMVIQNPRYQVTQFGKPVTLSCSQTLNHNVMYWYQQKSSQAPKLLFHYYDKDFNNEADTPDNFQSRRPNTSFCFLDIRSPGLGDTAMYLCATSRDTGTGNSPLHFGNGTRLTVT.

The V gene is TRBV29-1, the J gene TRBJ2-3; TRBD1 agrees at 8 bases. Germline CDR1 and CDR2: SQVTM and ANQGSEA. The length of the CDR3 is 13 residues. V dropped 4 bases and J dropped 5; count of bases not matched to a gene: 5. CDR3 residues: CSVAQGAQDTQYF. CDR3 DNA: TGCAGCGTTGCGCAGGGGGCGCAAGATACGCAGTATTTT.

This clone was counted only a few times. The chain recombines TRBV19 with TRBJ2-2, with D possibly matching TRBD2 (7 bases). V lost 5 bases, J lost 2 bases, and 15 bases lay in between. Germline values: CDR1 LNHDA, CDR2 SQIVND (reference sequence). The CDR3 extends over 16 amino acids. The chain's CDR3 is CASSLGGGSNTGELFF. The CDR3 region has the DNA TGTGCCAGTAGTTTAGGGGGAGGGTCCAACACCGGGGAGCTGTTTTTT.

This clone was seen only a few times. This rearrangement joins TRBV6-5 to TRBJ2-7, with 11 bases fitting TRBD1. Germline lookup yields CDR1 MNHEY and CDR2 SVGAGI. Trimming took 5 bases from V and 6 from J; bases not matched to a gene: 6. CDR3 length: 14 residues. The CDR3 nucleotides are TGTGCCAGCAGTGAGAAGGACAGGGGGCTCGAGCAGTACTTC. Residues: CASSEKDRGLEQYF.

This clone occurred a few times. The V gene is TRBV5-1, the J gene TRBJ2-3; possibly TRBD1 for D (6 bases). Germline CDR1 is SGHRS and CDR2 is YFSETQ. V was clipped by 5 bases and J by 2 bases, with 12 bases between them. The CDR3 has 14 residues. In DNA form, the CDR3 reads TGCGCCAGCAGAGGGGGTAAACCCACAGATACGCAGTATTTT. The encoded protein is CASRGGKPTDTQYF. The full variable domain, in which reference TRBV5-1 and TRBJ2-3 provide the parts outside the CDR3, is KAGVTQTPRYLIKTRGQQVTLSCSPISGHRSVSWYQQTPGQGLQFLFEYFSETQRNKGNFPGRFSGRQFSNSRSEMNVSTLELGDSALYLCASRGGKPTDTQYFGPGTRLTVL.

The rearrangement links TRBV9 to TRBJ1-1; no clear D. V was shortened by 3 bases and J by 1 base, with 10 bases between the two germline ends. Germline V gene sequence: CDR1 SGDLS, CDR2 YYNGEE. CDR3 size: 14 residues. CDR3 residues: CASSASGGNTEAFF. The CDR3 nucleotides read TGTGCCAGCAGCGCTTCGGGAGGGAACACTGAAGCTTTCTTT.

The genes are TRBV7-9 and TRBJ2-1; 11 nucleotides agree with TRBD2. Germline V gives CDR1 SEHNR, CDR2 FQNEAQ (reference sequence). J gave up 4 bases and V 5 bases, and 13 bases lay outside the gene matches. CDR3 size: 18 residues. CDR3: CASSPGGLAGGLYNEQFF. The CDR3 DNA follows: TGTGCCAGCAGCCCCGGGGGGTTAGCGGGGGGGCTTTACAATGAGCAGTTCTTC.

A few counts support this clone. This sequence joins TRBV2 and TRBJ1-4, with D possibly being TRBD1 (5 bases). In germline, CDR1 is SNHLY, CDR2 FYNNEI. This CDR3 comprises 14 residues. Between the trimmed V and J ends, which lost 9 bases and 2 bases, there was a span of 13 bases. The CDR3 coding sequence is TGTGCCAGTGAAGGACGGGGGACTAATGAAAAACTGTTTTTT. As protein: CASEGRGTNEKLFF.

This rearrangement joins TRBV9 to TRBJ2-3, with D possibly matching TRBD1 (5 bases). Germline CDR1 is SGDLS and CDR2 is YYNGEE. Trimming took 0 bases from V and 2 from J, leaving 16 bases between them. The CDR3 consists of 17 residues. CDR3: CASSVDRGATYTDTQYF. For the CDR3, the DNA is TGTGCCAGCAGCGTAGACCGTGGGGCGACATACACAGATACGCAGTATTTT.

This clone showed up just a few times. CDR3 DNA: TGTGCCAGCAGCGCCGGGACAGGGCTCTACGAGCAGTACTTC. Its translation: CASSAGTGLYEQYF. The rearrangement uses TRBV7-2 and TRBJ2-7, with 9 bases that match TRBD1. The V segment lost 5 bases and the J segment 3 bases; nucleotides outside the gene matches: 5. CDR1 and CDR2 from the germline V gene are SGHTA and FQGNSA. The CDR3 extends over 14 amino acids. Together with reference TRBV7-2 and TRBJ2-7, the CDR3 gives the full variable domain: GAGVSQSPSNKVTEKGKDVELRCDPISGHTALYWYRQSLGQGLEFLIYFQGNSAPDKSGLPSDRFSAERTGGSVSTLTIQRTQQEDSAVYLCASSAGTGLYEQYFGPGTRLTVT.

Here the CDR3 DNA reads TGTGCCAGCAGCGGAACCGGGACAGGGGAGCTGTTTTTT. Translated: CASSGTGTGELFF. The rearrangement joins TRBV9 to TRBJ2-2, with a weak D call TRBD1 (6 bases). Germline CDR1 reads SGDLS; CDR2 reads YYNGEE. Trimming took 3 bases from V and 8 from J, leaving 11 bases between them. The CDR3 is made up of 13 amino acids.

This clone has just a few counts. The rearrangement joins TRBV6-6 to TRBJ2-5; 14 nucleotides align to TRBD2. Germline-derived CDR1 and CDR2 are MNHNY and SVGAGI (reference sequence). There are 16 residues in the CDR3. With V trimmed by 5 bases and J by 5 bases, 7 bases remained unmatched. The CDR3 reads CASSPGLAGVKETQYF. In DNA form, the CDR3 reads TGTGCCAGCAGTCCGGGACTAGCGGGGGTCAAGGAGACCCAGTACTTC.

This chain connects TRBV30 to TRBJ2-7; maybe TRBD1 (5 bases). CDR1 is GTSNPN, CDR2 SVGIG, per germline (reference sequence). The CDR3 spans 13 residues. The V end was cut by 5 bases, the J end by 2 bases, with 13 bases between. The CDR3: CAWYQGAPYEQYF. For the CDR3, the DNA is TGTGCCTGGTATCAGGGCGCCCCCTACGAGCAGTACTTC.

This clone came up a few times. The chain joins TRBV6-1 to TRBJ2-1; D is undetermined. There are 13 residues in the CDR3. Trimming removed 6 bases at V and 8 bases at J, with 14 bases between. The germline V gene has CDR1 MNHNS and CDR2 SASEGT. The CDR3 loop is CASSAPVRDEQFF. The DNA for the CDR3 is TGTGCCAGCAGCGCGCCTGTTCGGGATGAGCAGTTCTTC.

The chain uses TRBV19 and TRBJ2-1, with a weak D call TRBD2 (5 bases). The V gene's germline CDR1 is LNHDA and CDR2 SQIVND (reference sequence). The V gene lost 5 bases and the J gene lost 2 bases, with 13 bases spanning the gap. The CDR3 runs 15 residues. Written as DNA, the CDR3 is TGTGCCAGTAGTCCTCGGAGTAGCGCCTACAATGAGCAGTTCTTC. Protein sequence: CASSPRSSAYNEQFF.

V and J are TRBV5-6 and TRBJ2-3; D might be TRBD1 (6 bases). CDR1 SGHDT and CDR2 YYEEEE come from the germline V gene. This CDR3 comprises 16 residues. The ends were cut back, 0 bases at V and 2 bases at J, with 13 bases in the middle. In nucleotides, the CDR3 is TGTGCCAGCAGCTTGGTTTCTCACAGGGCCACAGATACGCAGTATTTT. This codes for CASSLVSHRATDTQYF.